The rows below give T cell receptor beta chains drawn from one sample of a study of technical replicates of blood from a few donors. TCRdb's copy holds only in-frame clones and misses some; the assay was immunoSEQ multiplex PCR. The sample holds roughly 60,000 clones, almost 95% seen once. The source material was PBMCs. These receptors came from a human donor in good health. Some clones in this sample may be carry-over from other donors' samples. CDR3s include the opening cysteine and the closing phenylalanine or tryptophan. A D gene is named only where the DNA matches it firmly. The size entry is marked missing in some rows and otherwise reads once, few, many or a size class.

TRBJ2-1 | TRBD2 | TRBV11-1 | 19 | once | CASSLGRGRWSSSYNEQFF | TGTGCCAGCAGCTTAGGTCGCGGGAGGTGGTCAAGCTCCTACAATGAGCAGTTCTTC
TRBJ1-2 | - | TRBV27 | 14 | - | CASSLGGTTAGYTF | TGTGCCAGCAGTTTAGGGGGCACAACGGCTGGCTACACCTTC
TRBJ1-2 | - | TRBV6-1 | 15 | - | CASSEARVSISGYTF | TGTGCCAGCAGTGAAGCGCGGGTTTCTATCTCTGGCTACACCTTC
TRBJ2-5 | - | TRBV15 | 15 | - | CATSTDRRGAETQYF | TGTGCCACCAGCACAGACCGGCGGGGCGCGGAGACCCAGTACTTC
TRBJ2-7 | - | TRBV6-5 | 14 | - | CASSQRDTSYEQYF | TGTGCCAGCAGCCAACGGGACACCTCCTACGAGCAGTACTTC
TRBJ2-2 | TRBD2 | TRBV4-1 | 16 | - | CASSQEGWGRAGELFF | TGCGCCAGCAGCCAAGAAGGATGGGGGAGGGCCGGGGAGCTGTTTTTT
TRBJ2-7 | - | TRBV15 | 14 | - | CATSREVGAGEQYF | TGTGCCACCAGCAGAGAGGTTGGGGCAGGCGAGCAGTACTTC
TRBJ1-1 | - | TRBV19 | 12 | - | CASRGWGGEAFF | TGTGCCAGTAGGGGGTGGGGAGGCGAAGCTTTCTTT
TRBJ1-1 | - | TRBV7-9 | 14 | - | CASSFQTGNTEAFF | TGTGCCAGCAGCTTCCAGACAGGGAACACTGAAGCTTTCTTT
TRBJ1-1 | TRBD1 | TRBV4-1 | 18 | - | CASSRDRGATEVNTEAFF | TGCGCCAGCAGCCGGGACAGGGGCGCCACAGAGGTGAACACTGAAGCTTTCTTT
TRBJ1-2 | TRBD1 | TRBV30 | 12 | - | CAWDRGIYGYTF | TGTGCCTGGGACAGGGGTATCTATGGCTACACCTTC
TRBJ2-7 | - | TRBV6-6 | 15 | - | CASSYGRAPPHEQYF | TGTGCCAGCAGTTACGGGCGGGCGCCGCCCCACGAGCAGTACTTC
TRBJ2-5 | - | TRBV5-1 | 15 | - | CASSPSGTAQETQYF | TGCGCCAGCAGCCCCTCCGGGACTGCGCAAGAGACCCAGTACTTC
TRBJ1-5 | TRBD1 | TRBV2 | 17 | - | CASSEAFPQGANQPQHF | TGTGCCAGCAGTGAAGCGTTCCCCCAGGGGGCGAATCAGCCCCAGCATTTT
TRBJ1-1 | TRBD1 | TRBV18 | 15 | - | CASSPGQGKGTEAFF | TGTGCCAGCTCCCCAGGACAGGGGAAAGGCACTGAAGCTTTCTTT
TRBJ1-2 | TRBD1 | TRBV5-4 | 13 | - | CASSLPGQASYTF | TGTGCCAGCAGCTTGCCGGGACAGGCCTCCTACACCTTC
TRBJ1-1 | - | TRBV4-3 | 16 | - | CASSQDPRGETFEAFF | TGCGCCAGCAGCCAAGACCCCCGGGGGGAGACCTTTGAAGCTTTCTTT
TRBJ1-2 | TRBD1 | TRBV29-1 | 15 | - | CSVTVGITGGYGYTF | TGCAGCGTCACGGTGGGCATAACAGGGGGCTATGGCTACACCTTC
TRBJ2-1 | - | TRBV6-5 | 15 | - | CASTPGWGGYNEQFF | TGTGCCAGCACCCCCGGCTGGGGAGGTTACAATGAGCAGTTCTTC
TRBJ1-1 | TRBD1 | TRBV7-8 | 13 | - | CASSGQGVTEAFF | TGTGCCAGCAGCGGACAGGGTGTGACTGAAGCTTTCTTT
TRBJ2-1 | TRBD2 | TRBV11-3 | 18 | - | CASSSTLAGGGSYNEQFF | TGTGCCAGCAGCTCTACCCTAGCGGGGGGGGGATCTTACAATGAGCAGTTCTTC
TRBJ1-6 | TRBD1 | TRBV27 | 17 | - | CASTPQRGQGASSPLHF | TGTGCCAGCACCCCCCAAAGGGGACAGGGGGCTAGTTCACCCCTCCACTTT